A single sample gave rise to the 17 T cell receptor beta chains below, sequenced in a study of PD-L1 blockade in urothelial cancer. The time point denotes: pretreatment peripheral blood. Clones were read by immunoSEQ multiplex PCR, and TCRdb kept only the in-frame ones, dropping some. The table records around 79,000 clones, 85% of them present only once. The sample consisted of PBMCs, taken around atezolizumab (anti-PD-L1) treatment. The receptors were sampled from a man aged 40-50 years with urothelial cancer.

This chain uses TRBV29-1 with TRBJ2-7; no definite D call. This CDR3 region has 11 residues. Germline V gene data show CDR1 as SQVTM and CDR2 as ANQGSEA. V lost 7 bases to trimming and J lost 0 bases, with 7 bases between them. The CDR3: CSARSSYEQYF. For the CDR3, the DNA is TGCAGCGCGAGAAGCTCCTACGAGCAGTACTTC.

The V gene is TRBV27, the J gene TRBJ1-5, with a tentative D call TRBD1 (6 bases). The CDR3 covers 14 residues. V was clipped by 5 bases and J by 5 bases, with 13 bases between them. Germline CDR1 and CDR2: MNHEY and SMNVEV (reference sequence). CDR3 sequence: CASSNRVRDQPQHF. The CDR3 DNA sequence: TGTGCCAGCAGTAACAGGGTGCGGGATCAGCCCCAGCATTTT.

This sequence joins TRBV4-2 and TRBJ2-2; 8 positions match TRBD2. There are 16 residues in the CDR3. Germline V gene sequence: CDR1 LGHNA, CDR2 YNFKEQ. The V and J ends lost 4 bases and 5 bases, in that order; junction bases with no gene match: 9. The CDR3: CASSRALREVTGELFF. DNA for the CDR3: TGTGCCAGCAGCCGAGCTCTGCGGGAGGTAACCGGGGAGCTGTTTTTT.

The J gene is TRBJ2-3, the V gene TRBV5-1, with 8 bases that match TRBD1. Trimming took 4 bases from V and 2 from J; bases not matched to a gene: 6. This CDR3 is built from 15 residues. The germline CDR1 and CDR2 sequences are SGHRS and YFSETQ. The CDR3 nucleotides are TGCGCCAGCAGCCCGAGACAGGGGTCCACAGATACGCAGTATTTT. Translated: CASSPRQGSTDTQYF.

This chain links TRBV4-2 with TRBJ2-6; 8 nucleotides match TRBD2. After removal of 5 bases from V and 0 bases from J, the junction contained 9 bases not matched to a gene. The CDR3 has 18 amino acids. CDR1 is LGHNA and CDR2 is YNFKEQ in the germline V gene. CDR3 amino acids: CASSVRGGASSGANVLTF. The CDR3 nucleotides read TGTGCCAGCAGCGTCCGGGGGGGGGCCAGCTCTGGGGCCAACGTCCTGACTTTC.

This clone was detected once. V usage is TRBV7-3 and J usage is TRBJ2-7; TRBD2 agrees at 7 bases. The CDR3 is 15 residues long. The ends lost 5 bases at V and 4 bases at J; junction bases unmatched: 11. Per the germline V gene, CDR1 is SGHTA and CDR2 is FQGTGA. This CDR3 is CASSPGRQRGYEQYF. Here the CDR3 DNA reads TGTGCCAGCAGCCCCGGCCGACAGCGGGGTTACGAGCAGTACTTC.

The V gene is TRBV27, the J gene TRBJ2-7, with 11 bases that match TRBD2. This CDR3 has 14 amino acids. The V gene's germline CDR1 is MNHEY and CDR2 SMNVEV (reference sequence). The J segment lost 2 bases and the V segment lost 5 bases, leaving 2 bases of the junction unmatched. DNA of the CDR3: TGTGCCAGCAGTCCGACTAGCGGGACCTACGAGCAGTACTTC. It specifies CASSPTSGTYEQYF.

This clone is a singleton in its sample. The chain is built from TRBV9 and TRBJ2-1; 13 bases are shared with TRBD2. With 0 bases clipped from V and 9 bases from J, the junction kept 12 bases outside the gene matches. The CDR3 totals 18 residues. The V gene's germline CDR1 is SGDLS and CDR2 YYNGEE. CDR3 nucleotides: TGTGCCAGCAGCGTAGCTCTTGGACTAGCGGGAGACCTTCCTGAGCAGTTCTTC. Encoded protein: CASSVALGLAGDLPEQFF.

The chain links TRBV5-1 to TRBJ2-1; D unresolved. Germline CDR1 and CDR2: SGHRS and YFSETQ. The V and J ends lost 0 bases and 7 bases respectively, with 8 bases between them. This CDR3 spans 13 amino acids. The CDR3: CASSLGFLNEQFF. In nucleotides, the CDR3 is TGCGCCAGCAGCTTGGGTTTTCTTAATGAGCAGTTCTTC.

This clone appeared a single time. This chain connects TRBV11-2 to TRBJ1-2; the D is unclear. Trimming removed 4 bases from V and 7 bases from J, with 16 bases in between. Per germline, CDR1 SGHAT and CDR2 FQNNGV. The CDR3 runs 14 residues. The CDR3 DNA reads as TGTGCCAGCAGCTCCCCCCGTACTTTACTTGGCTACACCTTC. Translation gives CASSSPRTLLGYTF.

The gene calls are TRBV11-2 and TRBJ1-1; 8 positions agree with TRBD1. The CDR3 sequence is 13 residues long. Germline CDR1 and CDR2: SGHAT and FQNNGV. V lost 2 bases, J lost 8 bases, and 4 bases stayed unmatched. CDR3 DNA sequence: TGTGCCAGCAGCTTATGGGCAGGGGGCGAAGCTTTCTTT. It codes for CASSLWAGGEAFF.

The V call is TRBV27, the J call TRBJ2-1; 9 bases are a match to TRBD1. Unmatched junction bases numbered 15, after V lost 6 bases and J lost 12 bases. The CDR3 has 15 amino acids. The germline gives CDR1 MNHEY, CDR2 SMNVEV (reference sequence). As DNA, the CDR3 is TGTGCCAGCAGCCCCACCGGGACAGGGCGACTTTCGCAGTTCTTC. Translating gives CASSPTGTGRLSQFF.

The rearrangement uses TRBV27 and TRBJ2-1; 10 nucleotides match TRBD2. The CDR3 spans 14 residues. Losses at the gene ends were 8 bases for V and 0 bases for J; bases not matched to a gene: 1. Germline loops: CDR1 MNHEY, CDR2 SMNVEV (reference sequence). In DNA, the CDR3 is TGTGCCAGCCGACTAGCGGGCTCCTACAATGAGCAGTTCTTC. Encoded protein: CASRLAGSYNEQFF.

For the CDR3, the DNA is TGTGCCAGCAGCGCCGCTAGCGGGAGGGTGACAGATACGCAGTATTTT. This gives the protein CASSAASGRVTDTQYF. This sequence joins TRBV9 and TRBJ2-3; TRBD2 agrees at 12 bases. This CDR3 is 16 amino acids long. Germline CDR1 reads SGDLS; CDR2 reads YYNGEE. V dropped 3 bases and J dropped 3; count of bases not matched to a gene: 5.

The chain has TRBV7-3 and TRBJ2-5; 7 positions match TRBD2. V was pared by 4 bases and J by 5 bases, with 4 bases of the junction left unmatched. The germline gives CDR1 SGHTA, CDR2 FQGTGA. The CDR3 length is 13 residues. CDR3 region: CASSSGTTETQYF. CDR3 DNA: TGTGCCAGCAGCTCCGGGACTACCGAGACCCAGTACTTC.

This clone turned up a few times. This chain links TRBV27 with TRBJ2-1; 8 positions agree with TRBD1. The CDR3 contains 14 residues. Germline loops: CDR1 MNHEY, CDR2 SMNVEV (reference sequence). V lost 6 bases and J lost 6; bases outside the gene matches: 7. The CDR3, as DNA: TGTGCCAGCAGCTGGGACAGGCATTTCAATGAGCAGTTCTTC. Residues: CASSWDRHFNEQFF.

The chain recombines TRBV5-1 with TRBJ1-1, with TRBD1 identical over 8 bases. Germline assignment: CDR1 SGHRS and CDR2 YFSETQ. This CDR3 has 16 residues. With V trimmed by 0 bases and J by 2 bases, 6 bases remained unmatched. CDR3 amino acids: CASSLETGQANTEAFF. The CDR3 region has the DNA TGCGCCAGCAGCTTGGAGACGGGACAGGCCAACACTGAAGCTTTCTTT.